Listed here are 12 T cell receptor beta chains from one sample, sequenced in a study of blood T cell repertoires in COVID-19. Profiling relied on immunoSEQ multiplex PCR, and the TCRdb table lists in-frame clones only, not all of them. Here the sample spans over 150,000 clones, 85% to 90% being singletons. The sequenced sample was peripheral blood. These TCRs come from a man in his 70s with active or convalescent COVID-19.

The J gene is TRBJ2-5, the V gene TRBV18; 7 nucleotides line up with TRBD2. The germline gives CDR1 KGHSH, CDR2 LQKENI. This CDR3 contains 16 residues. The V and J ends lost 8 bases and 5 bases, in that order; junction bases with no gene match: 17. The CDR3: CASAPEVGGGAETQYF. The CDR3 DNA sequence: TGTGCCAGCGCCCCGGAAGTCGGCGGGGGAGCGGAGACCCAGTACTTC. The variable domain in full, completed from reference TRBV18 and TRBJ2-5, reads NAGVMQNPRHLVRRRGQEARLRCSPMKGHSHVYWYRQLPEEGLKFMVYLQKENIIDESGMPKERFSAEFPKEGPSILRIQQVVRGDSAAYFCASAPEVGGGAETQYFGPGTRLLVL.

The CDR3 region is CASSLGQLAGGKNIQYF. DNA of the CDR3: TGCGCCAGCAGCTTGGGTCAGTTGGCGGGAGGGAAAAACATTCAGTACTTC. The genes are TRBV5-1 and TRBJ2-4, with TRBD2 identical over 9 bases. The trim removed 0 bases at V and 4 bases at J, leaving 8 bases unmatched. Germline values: CDR1 SGHRS, CDR2 YFSETQ. The CDR3 extends over 17 amino acids.

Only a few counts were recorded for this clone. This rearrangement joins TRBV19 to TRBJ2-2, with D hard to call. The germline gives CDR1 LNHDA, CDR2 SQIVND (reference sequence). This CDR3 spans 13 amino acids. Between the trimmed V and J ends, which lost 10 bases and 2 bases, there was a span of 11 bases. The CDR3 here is CATQNTNTGELFF. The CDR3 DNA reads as TGTGCCACCCAGAACACCAACACCGGGGAGCTGTTTTTT.

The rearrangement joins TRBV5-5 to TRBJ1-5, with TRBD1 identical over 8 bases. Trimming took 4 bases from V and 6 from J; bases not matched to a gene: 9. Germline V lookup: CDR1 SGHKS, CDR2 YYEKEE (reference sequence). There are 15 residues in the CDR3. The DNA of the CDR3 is TGTGCCAGCAGCCGAGTCCCAGGGGGCACTCAGCCCCAGCATTTT. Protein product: CASSRVPGGTQPQHF.

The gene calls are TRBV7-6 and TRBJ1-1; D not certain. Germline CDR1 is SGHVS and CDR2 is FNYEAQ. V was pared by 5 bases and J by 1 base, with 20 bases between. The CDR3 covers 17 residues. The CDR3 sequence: CASSPARWRSKNTEAFF. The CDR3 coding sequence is TGTGCCAGCAGCCCCGCCCGGTGGAGATCAAAGAACACTGAAGCTTTCTTT.

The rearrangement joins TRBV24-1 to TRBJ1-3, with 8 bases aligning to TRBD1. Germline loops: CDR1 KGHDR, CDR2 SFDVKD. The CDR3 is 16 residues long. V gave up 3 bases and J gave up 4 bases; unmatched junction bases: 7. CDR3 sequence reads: CATSDEGQGAGNTIYF. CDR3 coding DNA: TGTGCCACCAGTGATGAAGGACAGGGAGCGGGAAACACCATATATTTT.

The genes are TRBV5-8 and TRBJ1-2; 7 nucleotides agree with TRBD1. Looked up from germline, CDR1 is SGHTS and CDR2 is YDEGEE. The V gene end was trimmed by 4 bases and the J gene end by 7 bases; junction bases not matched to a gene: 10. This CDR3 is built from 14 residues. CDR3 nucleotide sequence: TGTGCCAGCAGCCACAGGGGACCCCGCCTTGGCTACACCTTC. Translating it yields CASSHRGPRLGYTF.

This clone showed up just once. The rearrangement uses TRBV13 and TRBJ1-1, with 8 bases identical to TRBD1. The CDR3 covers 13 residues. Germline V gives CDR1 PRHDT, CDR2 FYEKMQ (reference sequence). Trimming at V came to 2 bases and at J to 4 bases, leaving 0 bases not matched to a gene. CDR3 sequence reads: CASSLTGGTEAFF. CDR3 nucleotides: TGTGCCAGCAGCTTAACAGGGGGCACTGAAGCTTTCTTT.

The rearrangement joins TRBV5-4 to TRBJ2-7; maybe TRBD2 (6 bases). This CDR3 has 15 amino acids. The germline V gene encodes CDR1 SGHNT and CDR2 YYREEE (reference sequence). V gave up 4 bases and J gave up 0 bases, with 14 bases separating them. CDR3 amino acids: CASSRGTLASYEQYF. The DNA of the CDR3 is TGTGCCAGCAGCCGGGGGACCCTGGCCTCCTACGAGCAGTACTTC.

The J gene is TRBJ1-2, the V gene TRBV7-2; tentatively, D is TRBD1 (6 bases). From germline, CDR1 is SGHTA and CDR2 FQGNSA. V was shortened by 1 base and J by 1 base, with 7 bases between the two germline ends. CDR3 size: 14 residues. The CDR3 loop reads CASSLGTVNYGYTF. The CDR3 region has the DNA TGTGCCAGCAGCTTAGGGACAGTTAACTATGGCTACACCTTC.

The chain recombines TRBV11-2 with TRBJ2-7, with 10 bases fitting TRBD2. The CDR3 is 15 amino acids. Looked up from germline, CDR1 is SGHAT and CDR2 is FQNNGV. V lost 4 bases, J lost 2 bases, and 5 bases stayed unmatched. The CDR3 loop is CASSSSSGGTYEQYF. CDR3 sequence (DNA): TGTGCCAGCAGCTCTTCTAGCGGGGGAACCTACGAGCAGTACTTC.

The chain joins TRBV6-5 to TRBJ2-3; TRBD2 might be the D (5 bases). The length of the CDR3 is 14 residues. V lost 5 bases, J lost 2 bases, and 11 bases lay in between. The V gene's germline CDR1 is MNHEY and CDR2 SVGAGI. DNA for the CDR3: TGTGCCAGCAGTACCGGGAACCCCACAGATACGCAGTATTTT. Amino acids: CASSTGNPTDTQYF.